This entry lists 5 T cell receptor beta chains sequenced from one sample in a study of cytomegalovirus exposure and HLA in healthy donors. The PCR employed 60 Vbeta primers together with 13 Jbeta primers. The method was immunoSEQ multiplex PCR; TCRdb's version includes in-frame clones alone and lacks a portion of them. The sample shows 250,000 to 350,000 clones, 80% to 90% of them seen only once. The sequenced material came from PBMCs. The source of these receptors is a middle-aged man in good health and CMV-seropositive.

This chain links TRBV7-3 with TRBJ2-2; D uncertain. The V gene's germline CDR1 is SGHTA and CDR2 FQGTGA. The CDR3 spans 15 residues. Trimming took off 3 bases at V and 0 bases at J, with 8 bases between the two ends. CDR3 sequence reads: CASSLIHTNTGELFF. CDR3 coding DNA: TGTGCCAGCAGCTTGATCCACACGAACACCGGGGAGCTGTTTTTT. Full variable domain (remainder filled in from reference TRBV7-3 and TRBJ2-2): GAGVSQTPSNKVTEKGKYVELRCDPISGHTALYWYRQSLGQGPEFLIYFQGTGAADDSGLPNDRFFAVRPEGSVSTLKIQRTERGDSAVYLCASSLIHTNTGELFFGEGSRLTVL.

This clone was seen more than once but under ten times. The chain links TRBV6-5 to TRBJ2-2; the D gene is possibly TRBD1 (6 bases). In germline, CDR1 is MNHEY, CDR2 SVGAGI. The CDR3 spans 14 residues. Trimming took 6 bases from V and 6 from J, leaving 14 bases between them. The CDR3 here is CASSPDRSPGELFF. The DNA of the CDR3 is TGTGCCAGCAGCCCCGACAGGTCCCCCGGGGAGCTGTTTTTT.

The rearrangement uses TRBV19 and TRBJ2-7; D gene ambiguous. V lost 5 bases, J lost 2 bases, and 10 bases lay in between. The germline V gene encodes CDR1 LNHDA and CDR2 SQIVND (reference sequence). The CDR3 covers 13 residues. CDR3: CASSFDTAYEQYF. CDR3 sequence (DNA): TGTGCCAGTAGTTTCGACACAGCCTACGAGCAGTACTTC.

V and J are TRBV5-6 and TRBJ1-5, with TRBD1 matching over 8 bases. The CDR3 contains 16 residues. The V and J ends lost 0 bases and 1 base, in that order; junction bases with no gene match: 3. CDR1 and CDR2 from the germline V gene are SGHDT and YYEEEE. The CDR3 sequence is CASSLARTGSNQPQHF. The CDR3 bases are TGTGCCAGCAGCTTGGCCCGGACAGGGAGCAATCAGCCCCAGCATTTT. Filled out from reference TRBV5-6 and TRBJ1-5, the complete variable domain reads DAGVTQSPTHLIKTRGQQVTLRCSPKSGHDTVSWYQQALGQGPQFIFQYYEEEERQRGNFPDRFSGHQFPNYSSELNVNALLLGDSALYLCASSLARTGSNQPQHFGDGTRLSIL.

The J gene is TRBJ1-1, the V gene TRBV5-1; 7 nucleotides align to TRBD1. Trimming at V came to 2 bases and at J to 1 base, leaving 2 bases not matched to a gene. CDR1 SGHRS and CDR2 YFSETQ come from the germline V gene. The CDR3 is 14 amino acids. CDR3 sequence: CASSFSGGNTEAFF. Written as DNA, the CDR3 is TGCGCCAGCAGCTTCTCAGGGGGGAACACTGAAGCTTTCTTT.